The text below deals with one T cell receptor (beta chain). What it binds is not known. These data belong to a study of T cell responses to AZD1222 COVID-19 vaccine. Method: immunoSEQ multiplex PCR; TCRdb's copy keeps in-frame clones and lacks some. The sample yields 150,000 or so clones, just over 90% seen once. Germline CDR1 and CDR2: MDHEN and SYDVKM. V lost 1 base, J lost 3 bases, and 6 bases lay in between. This CDR3 spans 13 amino acids. Study observations and caveats: Two AZD1222 administrations were followed by greater Spike-specific TCR breadth and depth. Only six or seven AZD1222 recipients tested seropositive at baseline. Most donors were white British and more were female, and clonal diversity was possibly underestimated.

The receptor was isolated from an adult in good health. Source: peripheral blood, taken on day 0 of MenACWY control vaccination. The chain has TRBV28 and TRBJ1-2; D possibly corresponds to TRBD1 (5 bases). CDR3 in DNA: TGTGCCAGCAGTTTATCGGGGGACTATGGCTACACCTTC. The encoded protein is CASSLSGDYGYTF.